This entry concerns a single T cell receptor beta chain. Germline V gene data show CDR1 as SGHTA and CDR2 as FQGNSA. The CDR3 is made up of 15 amino acids. V shed 2 bases and J 0 bases; nucleotides not matched to a gene: 2. This record comes from a study of blood T cell repertoires in COVID-19. The overall study: Collection of acute and convalescent COVID-19 samples took place in the United States, Italy and Spain. PBMCs, B-cell-depleted T cells, or T cells were the source of the cDNA or gDNA that made up the material.

Living in 20 to 30 US areas, the participants were between about 18 and 95 years of age. Clinical histories supplied by participants themselves formed the basis of cohort assignment. Generated by immunoSEQ multiplex PCR, the TCRdb table keeps only in-frame clones and is missing some. The table has roughly 200,000 clones, around 82% seen once. The V and J genes are TRBV7-2 and TRBJ2-3; the match to TRBD1 covers 7 bases. The receptor was isolated from a woman aged 55-70 years with acute COVID-19. The specimen was PBMCs or T cells enriched from blood (not recorded which). The CDR3 is CASSLMTGSTDTQYF. The CDR3 DNA follows: TGTGCCAGCAGCTTAATGACAGGGAGCACAGATACGCAGTATTTT.